This TCR beta chain comes out of a study of a mutant IDH1 vaccine in newly diagnosed glioma. For the study at large: It was radiotherapy, temozolomide, or both that patients received previously, with most receiving both.

Time point given: week 5, during vaccination. Doses comprised 300 ug of mutant IDH1 20-mer peptide each, plus topical imiquimod. Newly diagnosed WHO grade 3 or 4 IDH1-mutant, ATRX-lost astrocytomas were identified in the donors. The germline gives CDR1 MNHEY, CDR2 SVGAGI. V was trimmed by 8 bases and J by 0 bases, leaving 11 bases between them. This CDR3 contains 13 residues. Sequencing was performed with immunoSEQ multiplex PCR; in TCRdb, only in-frame clones are kept and a portion is missing. The data show around 61,000 clones, around 90% seen once. Notes on this clone: The antigen is undetermined.

The sample consisted of PBMCs, taken from a glioma patient whose treatment included an IDH1 peptide vaccine. The receptor was isolated from a woman aged 40-49 years with glioma. This rearrangement joins TRBV6-5 to TRBJ2-7; D might be TRBD2 (5 bases). CDR3 in DNA: TGTGCCAGCTTAAGTGGGAGCTCCTACGAGCAGTACTTC. Amino acids: CASLSGSSYEQYF.